The 26 T cell receptor beta chains below all came from one sample that was sequenced in a study of CD8 T cells in ankylosing spondylitis. Their cognate antigens are unknown. TCRdb re-analysed the 5' RACE reads in MiXCR, keeping a single row per CDR3 protein. The sample has some 240,000 distinct CDR3 sequences; 7.3% are singletons. Findings and limits, study-wide: In ankylosing spondylitis blood, a motif of roughly 8 highly homologous TCR beta variants appeared characteristic.

Source material: blood, either unsorted or a sorted T cell fraction (not recorded which). These receptors all come from a male donor with ankylosing spondylitis.

This clonotype was seen repeatedly, ten times or more. The chain employs TRBV4-3 and TRBJ2-7; either TRBD1 or TRBD2 may supply D (5 bases each). Trimming cost V 1 base and J 4 bases, with 11 bases left between them. This CDR3 spans 14 amino acids. CDR1 and CDR2 (germline): LGHNA, YSLEER. The CDR3 DNA is TGCGCCAGCAGCCAAGTGGTGAGGGGATACGAGCAGTACTTC. Translating it yields CASSQVVRGYEQYF.

This clonotype was picked up many times. The rearrangement uses TRBV27 and TRBJ2-2; D ambiguous. The CDR3 covers 12 residues. Germline loops: CDR1 MNHEY, CDR2 SMNVEV (reference sequence). With 11 bases removed from V and 7 bases from J, the gap between germline ends came to 14 bases. CDR3 nucleotides: TGTGCCGCCAGTCGGGTCGACGGGGAGCTGTTTTTT. This gives the protein CAASRVDGELFF.

This clonotype was picked up many times. This chain joins TRBV14 and TRBJ2-5; TRBD2 matches 8 bases. This CDR3 contains 14 residues. Germline-derived CDR1 and CDR2 are SGHDN and FVKESK. Germline trimming cut 3 bases from V and 4 bases from J; bases unmatched to any gene: 4. As DNA, the CDR3 is TGTGCCAGCAGCCAGGGACTAGTAGGAGAGACCCAGTACTTC. Translated, it gives CASSQGLVGETQYF.

For this clonotype: A read error is possible here, since a much larger clone lies one base away. V is TRBV7-6 and J is TRBJ2-2, with D hard to call. V dropped 1 base and J dropped 0 bases, with 12 bases sitting between them. Per the germline V gene, CDR1 is SGHVS and CDR2 is FNYEAQ. The CDR3 extends over 17 amino acids. CDR3: CASSLETAFPNTGELFF. DNA of the CDR3: TGTGCCAGCAGCTTAGAAACAGCTTTTCCGAACACCGGGGAGCTGTTTTTT.

The CDR3 DNA follows: TGTGCCACCAGCAGAGATAGGGGGATGAACACTGAAGCTTTCTTT. It specifies CATSRDRGMNTEAFF. V usage is TRBV15 and J usage is TRBJ1-1; tentative D call: TRBD1 (6 bases). The CDR3 is made up of 15 amino acids. In germline, CDR1 is LNHNV, CDR2 YYDKDF (reference sequence). The V end was cut by 0 bases, the J end by 0 bases, with 8 bases between. Drawing the rest from reference TRBV15 and TRBJ1-1, the complete variable domain is DAMVIQNPRYQVTQFGKPVTLSCSQTLNHNVMYWYQQKSSQAPKLLFHYYDKDFNNEADTPDNFQSRRPNTSFCFLDIRSPGLGDTAMYLCATSRDRGMNTEAFFGQGTRLTVV.

This clonotype appeared many times. The chain recombines TRBV7-9 with TRBJ2-2; D is unresolved. The germline V gene has CDR1 SEHNR and CDR2 FQNEAQ (reference sequence). V was cut by 3 bases and J by 7 bases, with 9 bases left in between. The CDR3 length is 13 residues. This chain's CDR3 is CASSFIGGGELFF. CDR3 DNA: TGTGCCAGCAGCTTTATTGGCGGCGGGGAGCTGTTTTTT.

This clonotype appeared a few times. The rearrangement uses TRBV6-1 and TRBJ2-7; 7 positions match TRBD1. V lost 6 bases to trimming and J lost 0 bases; unmatched junction nucleotides: 5. CDR1 and CDR2 from the germline V gene are MNHNS and SASEGT. There are 14 residues in the CDR3. The CDR3 DNA follows: TGTGCCAGCAGGGGACAGTTCTTCTCCTACGAGCAGTACTTC. Protein product: CASRGQFFSYEQYF.

This clonotype occurred a few times. The CDR3 bases are TGCAGTGCTACCCAACAGGTTACCTACGAGCAGTACTTC. It yields the protein CSATQQVTYEQYF. This sequence joins TRBV20-1 and TRBJ2-7, with a weak D call TRBD1 (5 bases). This CDR3 contains 13 residues. The V end was cut by 4 bases, the J end by 2 bases, with 12 bases between. The germline V gene has CDR1 DFQATT and CDR2 SNEGSKA (reference sequence).

This clonotype was seen at least ten times. The V gene is TRBV9, the J gene TRBJ2-3; the match to TRBD1 covers 10 bases. CDR1 is SGDLS and CDR2 is YYNGEE in the germline V gene. The junction had 9 bases not matched to a gene; V was cut back by 4 bases and J by 4 bases. CDR3 length: 16 residues. CDR3 sequence (DNA): TGTGCCAGCAGCACCCGAGGGACAGGGGATGCAGATACGCAGTATTTT. As protein: CASSTRGTGDADTQYF.

This clonotype has at least ten counts. In DNA, the CDR3 is TGTGCCAGCAGCTTGGTTCACGGGTCCTACGAGCAGTACTTC. It yields the protein CASSLVHGSYEQYF. V gene TRBV5-5 combines with J gene TRBJ2-7; D call uncertain. Germline-derived CDR1 and CDR2 are SGHKS and YYEKEE (reference sequence). The length of the CDR3 is 14 residues. V lost 0 bases to trimming and J lost 1 base, with 8 bases between them.

This clonotype occurred many times. This sequence joins TRBV11-2 and TRBJ1-2; D not resolved. Germline assignment: CDR1 SGHAT and CDR2 FQNNGV. V was shortened by 0 bases and J by 8 bases, with 16 bases between the two germline ends. This CDR3 comprises 15 residues. The CDR3 sequence is CASSLETRFTIGYTF. The CDR3 region has the DNA TGTGCCAGCAGCTTAGAGACCAGATTCACTATAGGCTACACCTTC.

In this sample, this clonotype turned up many times. J is TRBJ1-3 and V is TRBV11-2; D call uncertain. This CDR3 spans 13 amino acids. Germline V gene data show CDR1 as SGHAT and CDR2 as FQNNGV. Trimming cost V 3 bases and J 4 bases, with 7 bases left between them. CDR3 DNA: TGTGCCAGCAGCTTTTCCGTAGGAAACACCATATATTTT. The encoded protein is CASSFSVGNTIYF.

This clonotype came up many times. The rearrangement uses TRBV4-1 and TRBJ1-2; 7 bases agree with TRBD1. The CDR3 runs to 15 residues. Germline assignment: CDR1 MGHRA and CDR2 YSYEKL. Unmatched junction bases numbered 11, after V lost 3 bases and J lost 7 bases. The CDR3 is CASSQHIGQEGGYTF. CDR3 DNA: TGCGCCAGCAGCCAGCACATAGGACAGGAGGGTGGCTACACCTTC.

This clonotype was detected many times. In DNA form, the CDR3 reads TGCAGTGCCAGACCACTAGCGGGAGGTGAGCAGTTCTTC. Translated: CSARPLAGGEQFF. The V gene is TRBV20-1, the J gene TRBJ2-1; 12 bases are a match to TRBD2. V lost 6 bases, J lost 9 bases, and 6 bases stayed unmatched. The germline gives CDR1 DFQATT, CDR2 SNEGSKA (reference sequence). This CDR3 region has 13 residues.

In this sample, this clonotype turned up a few times. J is TRBJ2-7 and V is TRBV30; 8 positions match TRBD2. With V trimmed by 2 bases and J by 6 bases, 6 bases remained unmatched. Germline CDR1 GTSNPN, CDR2 SVGIG (reference sequence). This CDR3 is 13 amino acids long. The CDR3 loop reads CAWSPGGLSEQYF. CDR3 in DNA: TGTGCCTGGAGTCCGGGGGGGCTTAGCGAGCAGTACTTC.

This clonotype was seen many times. This sequence joins TRBV7-9 and TRBJ2-2; 7 nucleotides align to TRBD2. The germline V gene has CDR1 SEHNR and CDR2 FQNEAQ (reference sequence). The trim removed 2 bases at V and 4 bases at J, leaving 4 bases unmatched. This CDR3 is built from 15 residues. In nucleotides, the CDR3 is TGTGCCAGCAGCTTAACAGCGGGGCCCACCGGGGAGCTGTTTTTT. Its protein product is CASSLTAGPTGELFF.

In this sample, this clonotype turned up many times. This chain connects TRBV20-1 to TRBJ2-1, with TRBD2 matching over 10 bases. The J segment lost 5 bases and the V segment lost 2 bases, leaving 0 bases of the junction unmatched. This CDR3 has 13 amino acids. Germline CDR1 reads DFQATT; CDR2 reads SNEGSKA (reference sequence). The CDR3 reads CSARLAGDNEQFF. The CDR3 coding sequence is TGCAGTGCTAGACTAGCGGGAGACAATGAGCAGTTCTTC.

Ten or more counts support this clonotype. The rearrangement links TRBV7-9 to TRBJ1-1; no reliable D call. Germline V lookup: CDR1 SEHNR, CDR2 FQNEAQ (reference sequence). Trimming removed 3 bases from V and 4 bases from J, with 6 bases in between. The CDR3 runs 12 residues. The CDR3 loop reads CASSFVVTEAFF. The CDR3 DNA follows: TGTGCCAGCAGCTTCGTGGTCACTGAAGCTTTCTTT.

Ten or more counts support this clonotype. This sequence joins TRBV4-3 and TRBJ2-7; D may correspond to TRBD1 or TRBD2 (5 bases each). Trimming pared 1 base from V and 6 bases from J, leaving 13 bases between. CDR1 is LGHNA and CDR2 is YSLEER in the germline V gene. The CDR3 consists of 14 residues. CDR3 nucleotides: TGCGCCAGCAGCCAAGTGGGGACGGGGTCCGAGCAGTACTTC. Its translation is CASSQVGTGSEQYF.

CDR3 region: CASSINRGAFF. The CDR3 DNA reads TGTGCCAGCAGCATAAACAGGGGAGCTTTCTTT. The chain couples TRBV11-2 to TRBJ1-1, with 7 bases aligning to TRBD1. V lost 5 bases and J lost 10; bases outside the gene matches: 4. In germline, CDR1 is SGHAT, CDR2 FQNNGV. The CDR3 has 11 amino acids.

V is TRBV7-2 and J is TRBJ2-7; 10 bases align to TRBD2. Germline loops: CDR1 SGHTA, CDR2 FQGNSA. The CDR3 extends over 15 amino acids. V shed 4 bases and J 5 bases; nucleotides not matched to a gene: 8. The DNA for the CDR3 is TGTGCCAGCAGCTCTACTTCTAGCGGGAGTCACGAGCAGTACTTC. Amino acid sequence: CASSSTSSGSHEQYF.

The chain joins TRBV6-5 to TRBJ1-5, with D uncertain. The CDR3 extends over 15 amino acids. Trimming took off 0 bases at V and 3 bases at J, with 9 bases between the two ends. Looked up from germline, CDR1 is MNHEY and CDR2 is SVGAGI. In DNA, the CDR3 is TGTGCCAGCAGTTACTCGGAGGGATTCAATCAGCCCCAGCATTTT. This codes for CASSYSEGFNQPQHF.

The table lists this clonotype with many counts. The chain employs TRBV5-1 and TRBJ2-1; D assignment may be TRBD1 or TRBD2 (5 bases each). The germline V gene has CDR1 SGHRS and CDR2 YFSETQ. The CDR3 sequence is 14 residues long. V was shortened by 0 bases and J by 8 bases, with 12 bases between the two germline ends. CDR3 DNA: TGCGCCAGCAGCTTGGCCTGGGACCATTATGAGCAGTTCTTC. Translated: CASSLAWDHYEQFF.

In its sample, this clonotype was seen many times. V usage is TRBV24-1 and J usage is TRBJ2-2, with D maybe TRBD2 (5 bases). The CDR3 has 13 residues. CDR1 and CDR2 from the germline V gene are KGHDR and SFDVKD. Trimming shortened V by 3 bases and J by 6 bases, and 7 bases separated the two germline ends. Here the CDR3 reads CATSDQAAGELFF. CDR3 bases: TGTGCCACCAGTGATCAAGCGGCCGGGGAGCTGTTTTTT.

In its sample, this clonotype was seen a few times. V is TRBV2 and J is TRBJ2-7, with a weak D call TRBD1 (5 bases). CDR3 length equals 13 residues. Germline V lookup: CDR1 SNHLY, CDR2 FYNNEI. The DNA of the CDR3 is TGTGTCACCCAGGGTGGGAACTCCTACGAGCAGTACTTC. As protein: CVTQGGNSYEQYF.

In this sample, this clonotype turned up many times. The gene calls are TRBV7-9 and TRBJ2-3, with 9 bases matching TRBD2. The CDR3 sequence is 16 residues long. The germline gives CDR1 SEHNR, CDR2 FQNEAQ (reference sequence). V lost 6 bases to trimming and J lost 1 base; unmatched junction nucleotides: 8. The CDR3 DNA reads as TGTGCCAGCAGACCCCTCCCTAGCGGGGGCACAGATACGCAGTATTTT. As protein: CASRPLPSGGTDTQYF.